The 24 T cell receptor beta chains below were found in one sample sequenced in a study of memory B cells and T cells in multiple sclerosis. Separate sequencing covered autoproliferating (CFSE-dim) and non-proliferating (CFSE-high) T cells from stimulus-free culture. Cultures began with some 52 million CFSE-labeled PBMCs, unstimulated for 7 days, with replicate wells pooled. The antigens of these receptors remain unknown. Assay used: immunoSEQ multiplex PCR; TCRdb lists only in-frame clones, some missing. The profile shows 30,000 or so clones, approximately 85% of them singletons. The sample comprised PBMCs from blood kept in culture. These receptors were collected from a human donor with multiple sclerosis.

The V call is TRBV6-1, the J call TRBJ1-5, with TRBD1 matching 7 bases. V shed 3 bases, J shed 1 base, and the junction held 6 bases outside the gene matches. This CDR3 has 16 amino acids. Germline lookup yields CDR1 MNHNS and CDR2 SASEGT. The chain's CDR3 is CASSERGGRSNQPQHF. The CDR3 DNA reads TGTGCCAGCAGTGAGAGAGGGGGCCGGAGCAATCAGCCCCAGCATTTT.

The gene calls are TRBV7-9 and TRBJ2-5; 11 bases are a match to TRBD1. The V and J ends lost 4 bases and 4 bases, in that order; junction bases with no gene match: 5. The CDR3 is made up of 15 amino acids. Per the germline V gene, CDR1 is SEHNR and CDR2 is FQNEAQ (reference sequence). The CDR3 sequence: CASSWQGTGGETQYF. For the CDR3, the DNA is TGTGCCAGCAGCTGGCAGGGGACAGGGGGAGAGACCCAGTACTTC.

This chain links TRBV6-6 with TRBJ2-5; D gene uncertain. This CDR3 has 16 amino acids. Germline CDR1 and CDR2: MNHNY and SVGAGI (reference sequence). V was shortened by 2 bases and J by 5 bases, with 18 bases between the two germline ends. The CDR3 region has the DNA TGTGCCAGCAGTTACCCAGATCGGCTGGGAACGGAGACCCAGTACTTC. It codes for CASSYPDRLGTETQYF.

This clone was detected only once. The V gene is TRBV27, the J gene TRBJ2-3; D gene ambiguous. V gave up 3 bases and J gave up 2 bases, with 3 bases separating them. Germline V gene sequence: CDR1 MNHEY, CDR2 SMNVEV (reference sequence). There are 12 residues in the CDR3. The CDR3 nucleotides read TGTGCCAGCAGTTTCACCACAGATACGCAGTATTTT. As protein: CASSFTTDTQYF.

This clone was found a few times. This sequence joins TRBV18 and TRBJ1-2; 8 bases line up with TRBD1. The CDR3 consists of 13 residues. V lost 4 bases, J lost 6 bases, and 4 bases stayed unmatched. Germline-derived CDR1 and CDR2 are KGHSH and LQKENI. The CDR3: CASSRAGGDGYTF. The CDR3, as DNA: TGTGCCAGCTCACGGGCAGGGGGCGATGGCTACACCTTC.

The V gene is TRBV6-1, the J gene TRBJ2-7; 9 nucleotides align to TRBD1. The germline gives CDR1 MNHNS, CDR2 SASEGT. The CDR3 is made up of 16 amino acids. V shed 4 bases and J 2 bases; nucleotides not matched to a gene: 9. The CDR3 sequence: CASSATGGALTYEQYF. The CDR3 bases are TGTGCCAGCAGTGCCACAGGGGGCGCATTAACCTACGAGCAGTACTTC.

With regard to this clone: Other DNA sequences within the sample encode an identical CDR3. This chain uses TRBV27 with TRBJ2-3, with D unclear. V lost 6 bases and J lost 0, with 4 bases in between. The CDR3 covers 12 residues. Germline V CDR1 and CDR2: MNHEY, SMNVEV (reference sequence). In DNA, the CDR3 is TGTGCCAGCAGCCCTAGCACAGATACGCAGTATTTT. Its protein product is CASSPSTDTQYF.

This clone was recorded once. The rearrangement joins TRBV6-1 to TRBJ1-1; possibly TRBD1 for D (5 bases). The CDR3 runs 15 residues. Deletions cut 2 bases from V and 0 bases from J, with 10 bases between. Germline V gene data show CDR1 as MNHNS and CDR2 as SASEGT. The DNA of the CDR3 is TGTGCCAGCAGTGAACAGGGCCCTATGAACACTGAAGCTTTCTTT. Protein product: CASSEQGPMNTEAFF.

The CDR3 DNA follows: TGCGCCAGCAGCTTGGGCCATGATGCCGGGGGCGGGTACTTC. Protein: CASSLGHDAGGGYF. The chain couples TRBV5-1 to TRBJ2-7, with D perhaps TRBD1 or TRBD2 (6 bases each). The V and J ends lost 0 bases and 12 bases respectively, with 19 bases between them. The V gene's germline CDR1 is SGHRS and CDR2 YFSETQ. CDR3 length: 14 amino acids.

Here the CDR3 reads CASSPPLGTSGRVETQYF. CDR3 in DNA: TGCGCCAGCAGCCCACCCCTCGGGACTAGCGGGAGGGTAGAGACCCAGTACTTC. The chain couples TRBV5-1 to TRBJ2-5, with 16 bases lining up with TRBD2. The CDR3 length is 18 residues. Germline V lookup: CDR1 SGHRS, CDR2 YFSETQ. Trimming at V came to 4 bases and at J to 4 bases, leaving 10 bases not matched to a gene.

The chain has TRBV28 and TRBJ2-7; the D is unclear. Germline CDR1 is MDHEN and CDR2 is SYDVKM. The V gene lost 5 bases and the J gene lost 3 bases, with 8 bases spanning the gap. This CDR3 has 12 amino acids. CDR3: CASSRTLYEQYF. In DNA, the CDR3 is TGTGCCAGCAGTAGGACCCTCTACGAGCAGTACTTC.

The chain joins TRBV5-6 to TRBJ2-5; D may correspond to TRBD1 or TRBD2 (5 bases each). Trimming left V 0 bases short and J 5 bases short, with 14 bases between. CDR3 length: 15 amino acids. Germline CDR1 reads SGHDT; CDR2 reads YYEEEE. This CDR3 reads CASSLGAGTSETQYF. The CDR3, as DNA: TGTGCCAGCAGCTTGGGGGCAGGGACGTCCGAGACCCAGTACTTC.

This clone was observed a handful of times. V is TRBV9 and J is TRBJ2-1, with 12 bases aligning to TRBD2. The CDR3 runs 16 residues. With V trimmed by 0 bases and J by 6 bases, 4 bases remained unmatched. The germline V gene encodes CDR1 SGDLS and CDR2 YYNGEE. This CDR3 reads CASSVVWTSGTNEQFF. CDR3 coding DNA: TGTGCCAGCAGCGTAGTTTGGACTAGCGGGACCAATGAGCAGTTCTTC.

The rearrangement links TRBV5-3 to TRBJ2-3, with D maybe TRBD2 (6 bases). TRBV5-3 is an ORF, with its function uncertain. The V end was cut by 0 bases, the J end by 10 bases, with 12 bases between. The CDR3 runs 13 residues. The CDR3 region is CARSLEAGQPQYF. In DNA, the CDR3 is TGTGCCAGAAGCTTGGAGGCGGGGCAGCCGCAGTATTTT.

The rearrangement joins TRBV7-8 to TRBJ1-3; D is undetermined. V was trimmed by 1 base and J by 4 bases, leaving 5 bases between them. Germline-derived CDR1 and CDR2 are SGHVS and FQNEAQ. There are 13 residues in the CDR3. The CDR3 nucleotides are TGTGCCAGCAGCTTAGGCTGGGGAAACACCATATATTTT. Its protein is CASSLGWGNTIYF. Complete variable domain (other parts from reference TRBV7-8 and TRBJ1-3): GAGVSQSPRYKVAKRGQDVALRCDPISGHVSLFWYQQALGQGPEFLTYFQNEAQLDKSGLPSDRFFAERPEGSVSTLKIQRTQQEDSAVYLCASSLGWGNTIYFGEGSWLTVV.

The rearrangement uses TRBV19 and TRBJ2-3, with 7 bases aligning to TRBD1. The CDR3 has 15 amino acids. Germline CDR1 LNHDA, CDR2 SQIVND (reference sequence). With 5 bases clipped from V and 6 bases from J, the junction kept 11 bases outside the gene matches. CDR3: CASSPGGLIRDTQYF. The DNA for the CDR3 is TGTGCCAGTAGTCCAGGGGGATTAATACGGGATACGCAGTATTTT.

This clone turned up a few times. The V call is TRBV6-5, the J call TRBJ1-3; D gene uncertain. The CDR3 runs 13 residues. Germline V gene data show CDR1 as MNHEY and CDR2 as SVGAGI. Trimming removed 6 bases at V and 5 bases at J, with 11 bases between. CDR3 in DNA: TGTGCCAGCAGCGACTTGGGTAGAAACACCATATATTTT. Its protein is CASSDLGRNTIYF.

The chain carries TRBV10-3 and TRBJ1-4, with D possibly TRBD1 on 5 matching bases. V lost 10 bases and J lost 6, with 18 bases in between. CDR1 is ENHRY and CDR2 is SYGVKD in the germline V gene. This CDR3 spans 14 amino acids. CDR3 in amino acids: CATSRKGSDEKLFF. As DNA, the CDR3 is TGTGCCACCTCCAGGAAGGGGAGCGATGAAAAACTGTTTTTT.

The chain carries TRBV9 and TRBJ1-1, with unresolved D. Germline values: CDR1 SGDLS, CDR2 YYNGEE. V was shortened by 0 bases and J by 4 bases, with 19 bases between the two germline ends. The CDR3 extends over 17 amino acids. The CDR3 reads CASSVASVLTESTEAFF. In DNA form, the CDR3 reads TGTGCCAGCAGCGTAGCATCGGTTCTCACGGAGAGCACTGAAGCTTTCTTT.

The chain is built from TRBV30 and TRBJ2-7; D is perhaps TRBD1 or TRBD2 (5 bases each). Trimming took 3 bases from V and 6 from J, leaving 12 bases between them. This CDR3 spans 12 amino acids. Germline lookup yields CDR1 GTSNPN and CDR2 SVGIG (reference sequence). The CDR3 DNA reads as TGTGCCTGGAGAAGAGGGGCCGGCGAGCAGTACTTC. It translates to CAWRRGAGEQYF.

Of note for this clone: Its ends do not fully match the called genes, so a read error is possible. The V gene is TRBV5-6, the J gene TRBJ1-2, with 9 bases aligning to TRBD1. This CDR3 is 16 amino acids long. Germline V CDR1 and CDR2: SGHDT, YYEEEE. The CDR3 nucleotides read TGTGTCAGCAGCCTTACCCCGACAGGGGGGAGCCTTGGCTACACCTTC. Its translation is CVSSLTPTGGSLGYTF.

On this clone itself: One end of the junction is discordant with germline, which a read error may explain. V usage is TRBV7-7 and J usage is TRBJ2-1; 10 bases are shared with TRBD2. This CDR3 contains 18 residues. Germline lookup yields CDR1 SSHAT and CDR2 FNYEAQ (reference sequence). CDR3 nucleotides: TGTGCTAGCAGCCATCCCGGCCTAGCGGGAGTAAAAGGATATGAGCAGTTCTTC. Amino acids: CASSHPGLAGVKGYEQFF.

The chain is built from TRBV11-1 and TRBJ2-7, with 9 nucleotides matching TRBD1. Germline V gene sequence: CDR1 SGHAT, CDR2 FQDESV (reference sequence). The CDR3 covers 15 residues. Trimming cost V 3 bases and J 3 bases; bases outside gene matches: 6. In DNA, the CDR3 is TGTGCCAGCAGCTTTTTGACAGGGGGGAACTACGAGCAGTACTTC. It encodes CASSFLTGGNYEQYF.

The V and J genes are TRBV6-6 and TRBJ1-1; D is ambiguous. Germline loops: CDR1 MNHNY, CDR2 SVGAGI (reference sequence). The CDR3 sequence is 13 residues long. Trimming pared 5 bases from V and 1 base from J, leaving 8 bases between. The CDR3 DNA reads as TGTGCCAGCAGTCGGAATGAGAACACTGAAGCTTTCTTT. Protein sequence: CASSRNENTEAFF.